One and the same sample provided the 15 T cell receptor beta chains below, sequenced in a study of shared clonotypes between healthy human individuals. It was CD45RO-negative cells, positively selected for CCR7, that made up naive CD8 cells, with terminally differentiated effector memory CD45RA+ cells excluded. Clones were sequenced by immunoSEQ multiplex PCR, and TCRdb holds only the in-frame ones, with some missing. Of about 700,000 clones listed, about 92% were seen once; the top ten hold roughly 24%. Specimen: naive CD8+ T cells sorted from blood. All receptors come from a young man in good health.

The chain links TRBV7-9 to TRBJ2-1; 9 bases are a match to TRBD1. Per the germline V gene, CDR1 is SEHNR and CDR2 is FQNEAQ (reference sequence). The junction had 9 bases not matched to a gene; V was cut back by 7 bases and J by 2 bases. The CDR3 extends over 16 amino acids. The CDR3 here is CASITSDRGTYNEQFF. The CDR3 bases are TGTGCCAGCATCACCTCGGACAGGGGCACCTACAATGAGCAGTTCTTC.

The chain is built from TRBV9 and TRBJ2-5, with D tentatively TRBD2 (6 bases). The DNA end favors TRBJ2-7, so the J call may be wrong. The V gene's germline CDR1 is SGDLS and CDR2 YYNGEE. This CDR3 comprises 16 residues. The chain's CDR3 is CASSVEGGVSSYEQYF. CDR3 nucleotide sequence: TGTGCCAGCAGCGTAGAGGGAGGAGTGAGCTCCTACGAGCAGTACTTC.

This chain uses TRBV2 with TRBJ2-1; 12 bases are shared with TRBD2. The CDR3 is made up of 14 amino acids. V lost 6 bases to trimming and J lost 9 bases; unmatched junction nucleotides: 6. The germline V gene has CDR1 SNHLY and CDR2 FYNNEI. The CDR3 reads CASRGLAGLSEQFF. CDR3 coding DNA: TGTGCCAGCAGAGGACTAGCGGGACTCAGTGAGCAGTTCTTC.

This sequence joins TRBV28 and TRBJ1-1, with a tentative D call TRBD1 (5 bases). This CDR3 comprises 16 residues. CDR1 and CDR2 (germline): MDHEN, SYDVKM. Trimming removed 4 bases from V and 1 base from J, with 16 bases in between. The CDR3 region is CASSYPLRQGNTEAFF. The CDR3 DNA follows: TGTGCCAGCAGTTACCCCCTCCGGCAGGGGAACACTGAAGCTTTCTTT.

The genes are TRBV7-6 and TRBJ1-4; D remains unclear. This CDR3 spans 15 amino acids. Germline CDR1 SGHVS, CDR2 FNYEAQ. The V end lost 1 base, the J end lost 7 bases, and 13 bases lay between the germline ends. The CDR3 nucleotides are TGTGCCAGCAGCTTAGGGTGGGGTGTGGGTGAAAAACTGTTTTTT. It specifies CASSLGWGVGEKLFF. The full variable domain, completed using reference TRBV7-6 and TRBJ1-4, is GAGVSQSPRYKVTKRGQDVALRCDPISGHVSLYWYRQALGQGPEFLTYFNYEAQQDKSGLPNDRFSAERPEGSISTLTIQRTEQRDSAMYRCASSLGWGVGEKLFFGSGTQLSVL.

The rearrangement uses TRBV9 and TRBJ1-4; TRBD1 matches at 11 bases. Germline CDR1 and CDR2: SGDLS and YYNGEE. This CDR3 is built from 15 residues. V was clipped by 4 bases and J by 8 bases; unmatched bases: 7. CDR3 coding DNA: TGTGCCAGCAGCCCCAGGACAGGGGGCGAAGAAAAACTGTTTTTT. Translated: CASSPRTGGEEKLFF. The variable domain in full, with the rest retrieved from reference TRBV9 and TRBJ1-4, is DSGVTQTPKHLITATGQRVTLRCSPRSGDLSVYWYQQSLDQGLQFLIQYYNGEERAKGNILERFSAQQFPDLHSELNLSSLELGDSALYFCASSPRTGGEEKLFFGSGTQLSVL.

This chain connects TRBV5-1 to TRBJ2-7, with 8 bases lining up with TRBD1. With 3 bases clipped from V and 3 bases from J, the junction kept 5 bases outside the gene matches. The CDR3 covers 14 residues. Per germline, CDR1 SGHRS and CDR2 YFSETQ. CDR3 nucleotides: TGCGCCAGCAGCTACACAGGGGGTTTCTACGAGCAGTACTTC. Protein: CASSYTGGFYEQYF.

The genes are TRBV6-1 and TRBJ1-5, with D tentatively TRBD1 (5 bases). The germline V gene has CDR1 MNHNS and CDR2 SASEGT. The germline V and J ends were trimmed by 6 bases and 0 bases, with 12 bases remaining between them. This CDR3 has 15 residues. CDR3 amino acids: CASSVSGYSNQPQHF. CDR3 in DNA: TGTGCCAGCAGCGTATCAGGGTATAGCAATCAGCCCCAGCATTTT.

The chain recombines TRBV28 with TRBJ2-1; possibly TRBD2 for D (6 bases). The CDR3 is 18 amino acids. Germline lookup yields CDR1 MDHEN and CDR2 SYDVKM. V shed 5 bases and J shed 3 bases, with 23 bases lying between them. CDR3 loop: CASSGGGQYRTDYNEQFF. The CDR3 DNA is TGTGCCAGCAGTGGGGGAGGCCAATACCGAACCGACTACAATGAGCAGTTCTTC.

This chain connects TRBV7-8 to TRBJ1-2; D not certain. The V end was cut by 5 bases, the J end by 3 bases, with 7 bases between. The germline V gene encodes CDR1 SGHVS and CDR2 FQNEAQ. The CDR3 consists of 12 residues. The CDR3 DNA reads as TGTGCCAGCAGCATCGGAGACTATGGCTACACCTTC. Encoded protein: CASSIGDYGYTF.

The chain links TRBV2 to TRBJ2-7; 11 bases fit TRBD2. The CDR3 is made up of 14 amino acids. With 7 bases clipped from V and 4 bases from J, the junction kept 6 bases outside the gene matches. CDR1 is SNHLY and CDR2 is FYNNEI in the germline V gene. CDR3 protein: CASIGGTSGYEQYF. The CDR3 DNA reads TGTGCCAGCATTGGGGGGACTAGCGGATACGAGCAGTACTTC.

The chain employs TRBV28 and TRBJ2-1; maybe TRBD1 (6 bases). The length of the CDR3 is 14 residues. The germline V gene has CDR1 MDHEN and CDR2 SYDVKM. V gave up 2 bases and J gave up 6 bases, with 11 bases separating them. Written as DNA, the CDR3 is TGTGCCAGCAGTTTAGGGGGCCCTCTCAATGAGCAGTTCTTC. Encoded protein: CASSLGGPLNEQFF.

V gene TRBV28 combines with J gene TRBJ2-5, with 9 bases identical to TRBD1. With V trimmed by 5 bases and J by 4 bases, 11 bases remained unmatched. Germline-derived CDR1 and CDR2 are MDHEN and SYDVKM. The CDR3 is 16 residues long. The CDR3 sequence is CASSPLQGAGVETQYF. CDR3 DNA: TGTGCCAGCAGTCCACTACAGGGGGCAGGAGTAGAGACCCAGTACTTC.

This chain uses TRBV30 with TRBJ2-5; no clear D. V lost 2 bases and J lost 4, with 5 bases in between. The CDR3 length is 11 residues. Germline V gene data show CDR1 as GTSNPN and CDR2 as SVGIG (reference sequence). CDR3 sequence (DNA): TGTGCCTGGAGTCCCGGAGAGACCCAGTACTTC. Translating gives CAWSPGETQYF.

The chain recombines TRBV2 with TRBJ2-5, with D hard to call. The CDR3 extends over 11 amino acids. Between the trimmed V and J ends, which lost 1 base and 10 bases, there was a span of 7 bases. Germline CDR1 reads SNHLY; CDR2 reads FYNNEI. CDR3 in DNA: TGTGCCAGCAGTGAAGTTCCAGTCCAGTACTTC. Translation: CASSEVPVQYF. Full variable domain (missing parts from reference TRBV2 and TRBJ2-5): EPEVTQTPSHQVTQMGQEVILRCVPISNHLYFYWYRQILGQKVEFLVSFYNNEISEKSEIFDDQFSVERPDGSNFTLKIRSTKLEDSAMYFCASSEVPVQYFGPGTRLLVL.